This T cell receptor (beta chain) was found in a study of T cell responses to AZD1222 COVID-19 vaccine. A remark on this clone: Its antigen is as yet unknown.

Clones were sequenced by immunoSEQ multiplex PCR, and TCRdb holds only the in-frame ones, with some missing. The profile covers 150,000 to 200,000 clones, with about 94% appearing a single time and less than 1.2% taken by the ten largest. The study pooled second doses at about 4 or about 12 weeks. CDR1 is MDHEN, CDR2 SYDVKM, per germline. The CDR3 contains 14 residues. Trimming took 5 bases from V and 2 from J; bases not matched to a gene: 6. Whole-study findings and limits: Scientists sampled the repertoires only once the peak T cell response had passed. The span of vaccine-associated CD4 TCRs extended across spike, with dominance at 160-218 and 743-854. Females outnumbered males among donors, who were mostly white British; clonal diversity was possibly underestimated.

The TCR comes from an adult who received the AZD1222 COVID-19 vaccine. The sequences come from peripheral blood, collected 28 days after the second AZD1222 dose. The chain couples TRBV28 to TRBJ2-7, with TRBD1 identical over 7 bases. In DNA form, the CDR3 reads TGTGCCAGCAGTATGGGACAGCCACCCTACGAGCAGTACTTC. Residues: CASSMGQPPYEQYF.